A selection of T cell receptor beta chains follows, all from one sample in a study of regulatory T cells in long-lasting Graves disease. TCRdb fed the multiplex PCR reads into MiXCR, producing one record per CDR3 protein. There are roughly 500,000 distinct CDR3 sequences in the sample; less than 25% occur only once, and over 7.5% lies in the top ten. The sample here was peripheral blood mononuclear cells (PBMCs), taken when the disease was refractory, from a patient treated with antithyroid drugs. Receptors originate from a female donor with Graves disease. Each CDR3 is given with its conserved first and last residue. Each record gives: J gene, D gene, clone size, V gene, CDR3 protein, CDR3 DNA. A D gene is named only where the DNA matches it firmly. Size tells how often a clone was seen (once, few, many) or the class of an expanded clone, and some rows leave it out.

>TRBJ1-5|-|many|TRBV10-3
CAISESRGSNQPQHF
TGTGCCATCAGTGAGAGCAGGGGAAGCAATCAGCCCCAGCATTTT
>TRBJ2-5|-|many|TRBV24-1
CATSELGTNVETQYF
TGTGCCACCAGTGAGCTCGGAACAAACGTTGAGACCCAGTACTTC
>TRBJ1-1|TRBD1|few|TRBV20-1
CSARDLETGATEAFF
TGCAGTGCTAGAGATCTCGAGACAGGGGCAACTGAAGCTTTCTTT
>TRBJ2-7|TRBD2|-|TRBV27
CASSSWGGYEQYF
TGTGCCAGCAGTTCCTGGGGGGGCTACGAGCAGTACTTC
>TRBJ2-1|TRBD2|-|TRBV20-1
CSARVRRVAGGPLGTSYNEQFF
TGCAGTGCTAGAGTTCGTCGTGTTGCGGGAGGGCCGTTAGGGACATCCTACAATGAGCAGTTCTTC
>TRBJ1-1|-|many|TRBV29-1
CSVDTGNTEAFF
TGCAGCGTGGATACAGGGAACACTGAAGCTTTCTTT
>TRBJ2-7|-|-|TRBV6-1
CASSRLSAQGTQEQYF
TGTGCCAGCAGTCGCCTGAGTGCCCAGGGCACTCAGGAGCAGTACTTC
>TRBJ1-5|-|many|TRBV7-8
CASSYGAFNQPQHF
TGTGCCAGCAGCTACGGTGCCTTCAATCAGCCCCAGCATTTT
>TRBJ2-1|-|-|TRBV5-1
CASSAIRGSYNEQFF
TGCGCCAGCAGCGCGATTAGGGGCTCCTACAATGAGCAGTTCTTC
>TRBJ2-1|-|-|TRBV27
CASSPGTFNNEQFF
TGTGCCAGCAGTCCCGGGACATTCAACAATGAGCAGTTCTTC
>TRBJ2-1|TRBD1|-|TRBV28
CASSEGRGPKGQFF
TGTGCCAGCAGTGAGGGTAGGGGGCCCAAGGGGCAGTTCTTC
>TRBJ1-4|-|-|TRBV5-1
CASSWVGGNEKLFF
TGCGCCAGCAGCTGGGTGGGAGGTAATGAAAAACTGTTTTTT
>TRBJ2-7|-|-|TRBV28
CASSLGYGEQYF
TGTGCCAGCAGTTTAGGATACGGCGAGCAGTACTTC
>TRBJ2-3|TRBD1|once|TRBV12-3/TRBV12-4
CASSLHRGSATDTQYF
TGTGCCAGCAGTCTACACAGGGGAAGTGCCACAGATACGCAGTATTTT
>TRBJ2-2|TRBD1|few|TRBV19
CASSNLTGLVTGELFF
TGTGCCAGTAGTAATTTGACAGGGCTGGTCACCGGGGAGCTGTTTTTT
>TRBJ1-1|TRBD1|-|TRBV7-2
CASSSGYRGHLTWNTEAFF
TGTGCCAGCAGCTCTGGATACAGGGGACATCTAACTTGGAACACTGAAGCTTTCTTT
>TRBJ1-1|-|many|TRBV6-5
CASSYLQGDTEAFF
TGTGCCAGCAGTTACCTCCAGGGAGACACTGAAGCTTTCTTT
>TRBJ2-5|-|many|TRBV6-2/TRBV6-3
CASIGGSGETQYF
TGTGCCAGCATAGGGGGTAGCGGGGAGACCCAGTACTTC
>TRBJ1-2|-|few|TRBV7-9
CASSLRSGPLYTF
TGTGCCAGCAGCTTACGGTCAGGGCCGCTCTACACCTTC
>TRBJ2-2|-|many|TRBV6-2/TRBV6-3
CASSYFASSRTGELFF
TGTGCCAGCAGTTACTTTGCTAGCTCGCGCACCGGGGAGCTGTTTTTT
>TRBJ1-2|-|many|TRBV2
CASRRDGTIYGYTF
TGTGCCAGCAGGAGAGATGGGACCATCTATGGCTACACCTTC
>TRBJ2-2|-|-|TRBV20-1
CSARDLKPGELFF
TGCAGTGCTAGAGATTTGAAGCCCGGGGAGCTGTTTTTT
>TRBJ2-5|-|-|TRBV18
CASSPGLQEAQYF
TGTGCCAGCTCACCTGGGTTACAAGAGGCCCAGTACTTC
>TRBJ1-5|TRBD1|many|TRBV19
CASSIGDSNQPQHF
TGTGCCAGTAGTATAGGGGACAGTAATCAGCCCCAGCATTTT
>TRBJ1-1|TRBD1|many|TRBV3-1
CASRQGGLTEAFF
TGTGCCAGCAGACAGGGGGGGCTCACTGAAGCTTTCTTT
>TRBJ2-7|-|many|TRBV5-4
CASSLATETRRYEQYF
TGTGCCAGCAGCTTGGCGACGGAAACACGTCGCTACGAGCAGTACTTC
>TRBJ2-7|-|many|TRBV6-1
CASQGTPGLYEQYF
TGTGCCAGCCAAGGGACACCAGGACTCTACGAGCAGTACTTC
>TRBJ1-6|-|many|TRBV27
CASSFGSYNSPLHF
TGTGCCAGCAGTTTTGGATCCTATAATTCACCCCTCCACTTT
>TRBJ2-5|-|few|TRBV6-1
CASSPHEQETQYF
TGTGCCAGCAGTCCCCACGAACAAGAGACCCAGTACTTC
>TRBJ2-5|TRBD2|-|TRBV7-3
CASSLRPLAGGPQETQYF
TGTGCCAGCAGCTTAAGGCCCCTAGCGGGAGGGCCTCAAGAGACCCAGTACTTC
>TRBJ2-7|-|many|TRBV12-3/TRBV12-4
CASSLFVRTATSYEQYF
TGTGCCAGCAGTTTATTCGTGAGGACAGCCACTTCCTACGAGCAGTACTTC